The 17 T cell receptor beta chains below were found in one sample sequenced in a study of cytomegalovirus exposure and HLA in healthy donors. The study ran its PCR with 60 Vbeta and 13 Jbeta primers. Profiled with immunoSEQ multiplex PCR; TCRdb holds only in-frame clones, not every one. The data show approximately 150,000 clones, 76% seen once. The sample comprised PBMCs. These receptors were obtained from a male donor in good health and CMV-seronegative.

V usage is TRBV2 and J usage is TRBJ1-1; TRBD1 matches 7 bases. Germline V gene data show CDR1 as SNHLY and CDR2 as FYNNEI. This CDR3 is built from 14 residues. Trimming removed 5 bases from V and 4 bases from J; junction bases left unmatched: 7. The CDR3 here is CASSRQGLGTEAFF. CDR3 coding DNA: TGTGCCAGCAGTCGACAGGGCCTCGGCACTGAAGCTTTCTTT.

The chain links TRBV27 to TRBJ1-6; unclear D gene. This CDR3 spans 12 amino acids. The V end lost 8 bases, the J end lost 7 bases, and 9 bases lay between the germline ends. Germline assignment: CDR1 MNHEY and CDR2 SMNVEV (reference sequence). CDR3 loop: CASSRKNSPLHF. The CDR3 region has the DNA TGTGCCAGCTCTAGAAAGAATTCACCCCTCCACTTT.

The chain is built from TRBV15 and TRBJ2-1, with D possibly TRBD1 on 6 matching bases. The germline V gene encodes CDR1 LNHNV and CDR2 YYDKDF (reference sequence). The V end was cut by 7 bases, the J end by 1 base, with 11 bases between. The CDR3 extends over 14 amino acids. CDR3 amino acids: CATTPDRSYNEQFF. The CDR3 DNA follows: TGTGCCACCACTCCGGACAGATCCTACAATGAGCAGTTCTTC.

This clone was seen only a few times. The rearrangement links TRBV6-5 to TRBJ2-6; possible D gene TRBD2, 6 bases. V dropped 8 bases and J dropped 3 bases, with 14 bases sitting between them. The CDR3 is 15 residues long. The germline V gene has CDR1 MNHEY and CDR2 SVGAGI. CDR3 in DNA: TGTGCCAGCGGGGGGAGTTCGGGTGGGGCCAACGTCCTGACTTTC. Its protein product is CASGGSSGGANVLTF.

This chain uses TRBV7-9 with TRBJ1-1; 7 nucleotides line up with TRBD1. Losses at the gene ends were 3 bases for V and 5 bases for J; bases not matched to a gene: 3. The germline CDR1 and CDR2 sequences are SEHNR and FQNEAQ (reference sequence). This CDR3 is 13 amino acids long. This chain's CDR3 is CASSFGQVTEAFF. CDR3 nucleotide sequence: TGTGCCAGCAGCTTCGGACAGGTTACTGAAGCTTTCTTT.

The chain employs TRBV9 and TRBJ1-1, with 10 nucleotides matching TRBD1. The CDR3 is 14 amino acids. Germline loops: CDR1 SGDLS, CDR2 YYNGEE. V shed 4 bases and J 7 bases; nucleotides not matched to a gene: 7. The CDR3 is CASSPKGDRGEAFF. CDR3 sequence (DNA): TGTGCCAGCAGCCCAAAAGGGGACAGGGGTGAAGCTTTCTTT.

CDR3: CASSQAWDRVLEQYF. The CDR3 DNA reads as TGTGCCAGCAGCCAAGCGTGGGACAGGGTCCTCGAGCAGTACTTC. The chain joins TRBV6-5 to TRBJ2-7; 9 positions match TRBD1. Germline V lookup: CDR1 MNHEY, CDR2 SVGAGI. Trimming cost V 6 bases and J 6 bases; bases outside gene matches: 12. The CDR3 has 15 residues.

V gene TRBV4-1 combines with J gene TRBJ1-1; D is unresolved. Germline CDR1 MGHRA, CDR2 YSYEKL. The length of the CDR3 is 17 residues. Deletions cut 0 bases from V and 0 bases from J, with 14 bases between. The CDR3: CASSQDNTRLLNTEAFF. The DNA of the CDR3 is TGCGCCAGCAGCCAAGATAACACCAGACTATTGAACACTGAAGCTTTCTTT.

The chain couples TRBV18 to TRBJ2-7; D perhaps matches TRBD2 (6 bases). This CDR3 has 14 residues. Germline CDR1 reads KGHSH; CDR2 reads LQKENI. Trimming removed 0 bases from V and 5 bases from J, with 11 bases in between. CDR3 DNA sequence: TGTGCCAGCTCACCACCGCGGGATCCCAACGAGCAGTACTTC. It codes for CASSPPRDPNEQYF.

The CDR3: CASSQQSGGGYNEQFF. The CDR3 DNA is TGTGCCAGCAGCCAACAAAGCGGGGGGGGTTACAATGAGCAGTTCTTC. V usage is TRBV4-2 and J usage is TRBJ2-1, with 10 bases matching TRBD2. The CDR3 is 16 amino acids. The ends lost 2 bases at V and 4 bases at J; junction bases unmatched: 5. Germline CDR1 LGHNA, CDR2 YNFKEQ.

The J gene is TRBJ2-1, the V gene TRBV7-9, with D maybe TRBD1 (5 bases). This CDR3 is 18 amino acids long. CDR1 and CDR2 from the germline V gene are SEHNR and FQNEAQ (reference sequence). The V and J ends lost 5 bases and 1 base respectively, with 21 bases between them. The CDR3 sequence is CASSRRIQAVNSYNEQFF. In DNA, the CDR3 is TGTGCCAGCAGCCGAAGGATACAGGCTGTCAATTCCTACAATGAGCAGTTCTTC.

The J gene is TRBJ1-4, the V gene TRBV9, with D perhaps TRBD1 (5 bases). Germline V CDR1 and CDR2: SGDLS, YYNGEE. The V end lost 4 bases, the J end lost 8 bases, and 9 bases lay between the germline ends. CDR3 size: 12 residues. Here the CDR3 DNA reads TGTGCCAGCAGCACCCCAGGGGAAAAACTGTTTTTT. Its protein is CASSTPGEKLFF.

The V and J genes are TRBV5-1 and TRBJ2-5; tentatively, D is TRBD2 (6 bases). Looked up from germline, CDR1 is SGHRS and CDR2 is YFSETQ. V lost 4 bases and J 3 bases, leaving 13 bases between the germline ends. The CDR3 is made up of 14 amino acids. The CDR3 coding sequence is TGCGCCAGCAGCCCCCGGGACTCCGAAGAGACCCAGTACTTC. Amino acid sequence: CASSPRDSEETQYF.

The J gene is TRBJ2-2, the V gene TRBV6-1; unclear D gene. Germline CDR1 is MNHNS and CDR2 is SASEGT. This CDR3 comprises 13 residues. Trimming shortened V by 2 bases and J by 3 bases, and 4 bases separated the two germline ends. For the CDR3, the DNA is TGTGCCAGCAGTGAACATTACACCGGGGAGCTGTTTTTT. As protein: CASSEHYTGELFF.

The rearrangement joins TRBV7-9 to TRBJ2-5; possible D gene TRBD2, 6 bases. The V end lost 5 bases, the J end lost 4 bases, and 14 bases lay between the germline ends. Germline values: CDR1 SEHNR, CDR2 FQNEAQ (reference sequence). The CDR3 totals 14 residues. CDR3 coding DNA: TGTGCCAGCAGCCCCCGGGGAGGCGCAGAGACCCAGTACTTC. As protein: CASSPRGGAETQYF.

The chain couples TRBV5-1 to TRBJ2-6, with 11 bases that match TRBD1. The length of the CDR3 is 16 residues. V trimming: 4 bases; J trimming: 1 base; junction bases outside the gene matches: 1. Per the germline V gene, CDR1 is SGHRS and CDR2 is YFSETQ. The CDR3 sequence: CASSRDRGSGANVLTF. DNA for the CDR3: TGCGCCAGCAGCCGGGACAGGGGGTCTGGGGCCAACGTCCTGACTTTC.

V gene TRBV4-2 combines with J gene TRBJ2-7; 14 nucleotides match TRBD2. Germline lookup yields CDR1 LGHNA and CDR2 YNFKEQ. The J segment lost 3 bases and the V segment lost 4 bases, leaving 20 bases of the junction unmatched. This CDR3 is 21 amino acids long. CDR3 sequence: CASSPPPGLAGVNLEGYEQYF. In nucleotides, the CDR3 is TGTGCCAGCAGCCCTCCCCCGGGACTAGCGGGAGTTAACCTCGAGGGCTACGAGCAGTACTTC.